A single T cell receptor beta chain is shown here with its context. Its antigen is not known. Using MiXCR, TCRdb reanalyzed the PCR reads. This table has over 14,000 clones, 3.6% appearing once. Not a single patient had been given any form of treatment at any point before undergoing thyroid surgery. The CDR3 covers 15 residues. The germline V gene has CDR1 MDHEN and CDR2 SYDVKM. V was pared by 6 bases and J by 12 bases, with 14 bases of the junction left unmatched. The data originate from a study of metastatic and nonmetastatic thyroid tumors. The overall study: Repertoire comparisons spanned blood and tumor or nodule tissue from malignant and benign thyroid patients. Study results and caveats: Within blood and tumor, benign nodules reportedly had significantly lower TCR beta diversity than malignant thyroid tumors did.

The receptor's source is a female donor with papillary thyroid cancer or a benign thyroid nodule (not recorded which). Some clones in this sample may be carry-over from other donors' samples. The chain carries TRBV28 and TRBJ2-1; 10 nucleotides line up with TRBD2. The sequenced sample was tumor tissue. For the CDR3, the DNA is TGTGCCAGCAGCCCCGCCCCTAGCGGGGGATGGAGGCAGTTCTTC. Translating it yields CASSPAPSGGWRQFF.